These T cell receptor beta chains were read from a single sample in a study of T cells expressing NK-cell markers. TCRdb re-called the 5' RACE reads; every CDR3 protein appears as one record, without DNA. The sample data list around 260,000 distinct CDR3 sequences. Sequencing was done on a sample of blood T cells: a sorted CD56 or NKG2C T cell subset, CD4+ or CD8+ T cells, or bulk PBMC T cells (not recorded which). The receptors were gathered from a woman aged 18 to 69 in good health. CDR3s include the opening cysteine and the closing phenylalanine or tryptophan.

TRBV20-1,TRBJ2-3,CSAQSPSGRAGHSTDTQYF
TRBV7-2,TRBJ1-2,CASSDSSRAAELSGYTF
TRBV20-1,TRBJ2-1,CSARVRGGRANSYNEQFF
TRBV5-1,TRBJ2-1,CASSLAGGGAYNEQFF
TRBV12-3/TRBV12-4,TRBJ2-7,CASRWTGGNEQYF
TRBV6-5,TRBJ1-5,CASSYPQGGANQPQHF
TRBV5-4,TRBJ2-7,CASSVVAGGRGEQYF
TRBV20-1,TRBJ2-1,CSADLGYNEQFF
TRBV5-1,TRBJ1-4,CASSFDPGRINEKLFF
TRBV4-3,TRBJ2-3,CASSQDWDGTQYF
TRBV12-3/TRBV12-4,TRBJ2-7,CASSLLGGASGEQYF
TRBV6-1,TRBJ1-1,CASSRNPGVTEAFF
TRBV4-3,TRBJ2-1,CASSQGLASSYNEQFF
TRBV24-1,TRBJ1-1,CATSTVRAEAFF
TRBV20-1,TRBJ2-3,CSATVGSGSDTQYF
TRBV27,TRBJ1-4,CASSSLGGSNEKLFF
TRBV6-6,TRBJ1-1,CASSTQGNTEAFF
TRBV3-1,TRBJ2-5,CASSHNRGGKGTETQYF
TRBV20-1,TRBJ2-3,CSAMGRGKTDTQYF
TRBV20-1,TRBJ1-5,CSARARQGQGTHQPQHF
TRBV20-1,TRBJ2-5,CSASLGGSGYATQYF
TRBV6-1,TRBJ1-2,CASSVGGPQYGYTF
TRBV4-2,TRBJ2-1,CASRAAGAGNEQFF
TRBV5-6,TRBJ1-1,CASSLFGFLTEAFF
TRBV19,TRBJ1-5,CASSTQGGVQPQHF
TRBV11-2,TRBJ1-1,CASSDTRRGPLNTEAFF